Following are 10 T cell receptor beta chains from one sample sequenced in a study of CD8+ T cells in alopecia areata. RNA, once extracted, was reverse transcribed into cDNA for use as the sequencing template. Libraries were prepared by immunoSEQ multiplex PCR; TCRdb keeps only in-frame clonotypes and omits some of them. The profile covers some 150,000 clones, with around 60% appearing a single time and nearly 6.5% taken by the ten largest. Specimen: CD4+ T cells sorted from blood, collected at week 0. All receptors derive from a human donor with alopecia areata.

Written as DNA, the CDR3 is TGTGCCAGCAGCTTGCGGGGGGCCTACGAGCAGTACTTC. Amino acids: CASSLRGAYEQYF. J is TRBJ2-7 and V is TRBV5-4; 7 nucleotides align to TRBD2. Germline CDR1 is SGHNT and CDR2 is YYREEE (reference sequence). The CDR3 runs to 13 residues. J was trimmed by 2 bases and V by 1 base; bases with no gene match: 0.

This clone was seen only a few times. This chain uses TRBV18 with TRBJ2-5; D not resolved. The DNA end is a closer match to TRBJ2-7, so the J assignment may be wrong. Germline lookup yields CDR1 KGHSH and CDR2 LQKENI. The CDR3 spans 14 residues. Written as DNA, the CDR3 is TGTGCCAGCTCACGGGGTGGATTGAAGGCCGAGCAGTACTTC. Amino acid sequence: CASSRGGLKAEQYF.

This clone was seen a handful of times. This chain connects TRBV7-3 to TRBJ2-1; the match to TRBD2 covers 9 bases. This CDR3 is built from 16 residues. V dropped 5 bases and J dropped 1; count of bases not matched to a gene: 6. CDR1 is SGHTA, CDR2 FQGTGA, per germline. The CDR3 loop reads CASSPQGLASYNEQFF. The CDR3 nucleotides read TGTGCCAGCAGCCCCCAGGGACTAGCTTCCTACAATGAGCAGTTCTTC.

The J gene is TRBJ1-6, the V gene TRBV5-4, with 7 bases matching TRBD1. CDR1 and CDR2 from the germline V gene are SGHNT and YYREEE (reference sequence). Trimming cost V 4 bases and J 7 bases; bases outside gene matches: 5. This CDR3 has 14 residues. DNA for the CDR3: TGTGCCAGCAGCCAGGACAGGCAGAATTCACCCCTCCACTTT. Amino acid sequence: CASSQDRQNSPLHF.

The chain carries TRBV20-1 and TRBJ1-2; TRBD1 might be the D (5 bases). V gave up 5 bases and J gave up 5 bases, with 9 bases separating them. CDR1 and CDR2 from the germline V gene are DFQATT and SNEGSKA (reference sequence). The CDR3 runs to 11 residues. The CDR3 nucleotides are TGCAGTGCTTTCCAGGGTTATGGCTACACCTTC. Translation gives CSAFQGYGYTF.

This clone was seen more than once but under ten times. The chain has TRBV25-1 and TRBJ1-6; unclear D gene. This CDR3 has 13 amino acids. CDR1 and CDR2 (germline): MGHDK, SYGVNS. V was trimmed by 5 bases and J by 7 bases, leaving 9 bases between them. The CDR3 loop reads CASSSTGNSPLHF. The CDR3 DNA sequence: TGTGCCAGCAGTTCGACTGGAAATTCACCCCTCCACTTT. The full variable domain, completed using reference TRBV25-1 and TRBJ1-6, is EADIYQTPRYLVIGTGKKITLECSQTMGHDKMYWYQQDPGMELHLIHYSYGVNSTEKGDLSSESTVSRIRTEHFPLTLESARPSHTSQYLCASSSTGNSPLHFGNGTRLTVT.

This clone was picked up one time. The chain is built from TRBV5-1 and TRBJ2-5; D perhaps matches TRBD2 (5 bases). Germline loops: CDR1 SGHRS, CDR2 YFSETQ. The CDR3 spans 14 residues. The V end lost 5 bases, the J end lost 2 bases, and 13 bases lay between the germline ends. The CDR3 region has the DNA TGCGCCAGCAGTCCCCGGGGTCCGCAAGAGACCCAGTACTTC. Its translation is CASSPRGPQETQYF.

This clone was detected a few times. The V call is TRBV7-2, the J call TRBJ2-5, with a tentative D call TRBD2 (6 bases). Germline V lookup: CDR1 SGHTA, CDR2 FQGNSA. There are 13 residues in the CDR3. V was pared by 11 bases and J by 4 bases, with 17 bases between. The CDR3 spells CAGGTRGAETQYF. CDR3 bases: TGTGCCGGGGGGACCAGAGGGGCAGAGACCCAGTACTTC.

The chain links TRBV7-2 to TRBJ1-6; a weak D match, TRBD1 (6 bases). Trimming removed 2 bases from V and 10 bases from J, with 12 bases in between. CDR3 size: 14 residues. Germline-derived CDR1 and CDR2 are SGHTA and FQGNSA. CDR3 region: CASSLLSGESPLHF. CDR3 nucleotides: TGTGCCAGCAGCTTACTATCAGGGGAATCACCCCTCCACTTT.

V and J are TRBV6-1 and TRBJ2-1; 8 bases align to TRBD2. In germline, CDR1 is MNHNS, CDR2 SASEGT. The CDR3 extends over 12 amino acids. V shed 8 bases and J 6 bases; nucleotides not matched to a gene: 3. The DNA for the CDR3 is TGTGCCAGCGCGCTAGCGGGCAATGAGCAGTTCTTC. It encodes CASALAGNEQFF.